This passage covers 14 T cell receptor beta chains from one sample sequenced in a study of blood T cell repertoires in COVID-19 (dated by TCRdb to between 2020 and 2021). Library preparation was by the immunoSEQ multiplex PCR assay. Entries here come from immuneACCESS through TCRdb and include only in-frame sequences with V and J called. Some clones fail to appear in such tables; in the studies checked, an unresolved V gene covers under half of the shortfall, and the cause of the remainder is unknown. This sample is represented by about 100,000 clones; approximately 86% of them were singletons. The ten largest clonotypes hold approximately 2.4% of the sample. The sample consisted of PBMCs or T cells enriched from blood (not recorded which). The receptors were sampled from a woman in her fifties or sixties who had recovered from COVID-19.

The chain is built from TRBV14 and TRBJ2-7, with D possibly being TRBD2 (5 bases). From germline, CDR1 is SGHDN and CDR2 FVKESK. Trimming stripped 1 base from V and 0 bases from J, with 10 bases between. The length of the CDR3 is 15 residues. The CDR3 coding sequence is TGTGCCAGCAGCCAAGCTGGGAGACGCTCCTACGAGCAGTACTTC. It translates to CASSQAGRRSYEQYF. The full variable domain, in which reference TRBV14 and TRBJ2-7 provide the parts outside the CDR3, is EAGVTQFPSHSVIEKGQTVTLRCDPISGHDNLYWYRRVMGKEIKFLLHFVKESKQDESGMPNNRFLAERTGGTYSTLKVQPAELEDSGVYFCASSQAGRRSYEQYFGPGTRLTVT.

This clone has more than one count but fewer than ten. This rearrangement joins TRBV28 to TRBJ1-2; TRBD1 agrees at 9 bases. V lost 7 bases to trimming and J lost 3 bases; unmatched junction nucleotides: 12. CDR1 MDHEN and CDR2 SYDVKM come from the germline V gene. This CDR3 is built from 16 residues. CDR3 protein: CASNLETGGTYYGYTF. CDR3 nucleotide sequence: TGTGCCAGCAATCTCGAGACAGGGGGAACCTACTATGGCTACACCTTC.

V and J are TRBV27 and TRBJ2-2, with TRBD2 matching 8 bases. Losses at the gene ends were 6 bases for V and 0 bases for J; bases not matched to a gene: 9. Germline lookup yields CDR1 MNHEY and CDR2 SMNVEV (reference sequence). The CDR3 contains 17 residues. CDR3 region: CASSFTRGLANTGELFF. CDR3 coding DNA: TGTGCCAGCAGCTTTACCCGGGGACTAGCGAACACCGGGGAGCTGTTTTTT.

The V and J genes are TRBV3-1 (or the pseudogene TRBV3-2) and TRBJ1-2, with TRBD1 matching 8 bases. The CDR3 has 15 amino acids. Germline lookup yields CDR1 LGHDT and CDR2 YNNKEL (reference sequence). V trimming: 3 bases; J trimming: 7 bases; junction bases outside the gene matches: 10. The CDR3 DNA reads as TGTGCCAGCAGCCAGACTATGACAGGGGTGGGTGGCTACACCTTC. This encodes CASSQTMTGVGGYTF.

The chain joins TRBV6-5 to TRBJ1-1, with 12 bases that match TRBD1. In germline, CDR1 is MNHEY, CDR2 SVGAGI. The CDR3 totals 16 residues. V shed 2 bases, J shed 4 bases, and the junction held 5 bases outside the gene matches. The CDR3 loop reads CASSYGTGGAATEAFF. Written as DNA, the CDR3 is TGTGCCAGCAGTTACGGGACAGGGGGCGCCGCCACTGAAGCTTTCTTT.

This chain joins TRBV6-5 and TRBJ2-3; TRBD1 might be the D (6 bases). The CDR3 extends over 15 amino acids. Germline lookup yields CDR1 MNHEY and CDR2 SVGAGI. Deletions cut 8 bases from V and 4 bases from J, with 19 bases between. The CDR3 is CASGPRTVFPDTQYF. For the CDR3, the DNA is TGTGCCAGCGGACCCCGGACAGTTTTCCCAGATACGCAGTATTTT.

CDR3 sequence reads: CASSTSGRSFGDRPSYNEQFF. Here the CDR3 DNA reads TGTGCCAGCAGCACCTCCGGTCGTTCGTTCGGAGACAGGCCCTCCTACAATGAGCAGTTCTTC. This chain joins TRBV9 and TRBJ2-1; D might be TRBD1 (6 bases). CDR1 and CDR2 (germline): SGDLS, YYNGEE. This CDR3 spans 21 amino acids. V gave up 4 bases and J gave up 0 bases, with 29 bases separating them.

The rearrangement joins TRBV5-4 to TRBJ1-2; 7 bases are a match to TRBD1. The CDR3 is 15 residues long. The trim removed 4 bases at V and 8 bases at J, leaving 14 bases unmatched. Looked up from germline, CDR1 is SGHNT and CDR2 is YYREEE (reference sequence). CDR3 loop: CASSPRQGLGGGYTF. The DNA of the CDR3 is TGTGCCAGCAGCCCTCGACAGGGTTTGGGGGGAGGCTACACCTTC.

The chain recombines TRBV7-2 with TRBJ2-5; 12 bases map to TRBD2. Germline CDR1 reads SGHTA; CDR2 reads FQGNSA. This CDR3 spans 16 amino acids. V shed 5 bases and J 5 bases; nucleotides not matched to a gene: 9. CDR3 residues: CASSPLTSGSYETQYF. Written as DNA, the CDR3 is TGTGCCAGCAGCCCGCTGACTAGCGGGAGTTATGAGACCCAGTACTTC.

This chain joins TRBV4-1 and TRBJ1-6, with 10 bases aligning to TRBD1. The CDR3 length is 15 residues. Germline V gives CDR1 MGHRA, CDR2 YSYEKL. V trimming: 1 base; J trimming: 13 bases; junction bases outside the gene matches: 7. CDR3 in amino acids: CASSQVPGQGTPLHF. In nucleotides, the CDR3 is TGCGCCAGCAGCCAAGTCCCGGGACAGGGGACGCCCCTCCACTTT.

The chain is built from TRBV6-6 and TRBJ1-1; TRBD1 agrees at 9 bases. The CDR3 loop spans 17 amino acids. V trimming: 5 bases; J trimming: 4 bases; junction bases outside the gene matches: 14. CDR1 and CDR2 (germline): MNHNY, SVGAGI (reference sequence). CDR3 nucleotide sequence: TGTGCCAGCAGTCCGATAAAGACAGGGGGATTGGGCACTGAAGCTTTCTTT. The encoded protein is CASSPIKTGGLGTEAFF.

The table lists this clone with a few counts. The chain couples TRBV27 to TRBJ1-6; tentative D call: TRBD1 (6 bases). The CDR3 length is 12 residues. Per germline, CDR1 MNHEY and CDR2 SMNVEV (reference sequence). V was clipped by 6 bases and J by 7 bases, with 7 bases between them. The CDR3 spells CASSTGNSPLHF. CDR3 sequence (DNA): TGTGCCAGCAGCACAGGGAATTCACCCCTCCACTTT.

This chain links TRBV5-5 with TRBJ2-1, with 7 bases matching TRBD1. The germline V gene encodes CDR1 SGHKS and CDR2 YYEKEE (reference sequence). CDR3 length equals 17 residues. The ends lost 4 bases at V and 6 bases at J; junction bases unmatched: 16. CDR3 coding DNA: TGTGCCAGCAGCCCCTTTAGGGGGCATGGAACGAGCAATGAGCAGTTCTTC. It is translated as CASSPFRGHGTSNEQFF.

This clone was seen just once. The chain has TRBV5-1 and TRBJ2-5, with TRBD1 identical over 9 bases. The CDR3 is made up of 15 amino acids. The V gene's germline CDR1 is SGHRS and CDR2 YFSETQ. The V segment lost 0 bases and the J segment 3 bases; nucleotides outside the gene matches: 3. The CDR3: CASSLARQGEETQYF. The CDR3 bases are TGCGCCAGCAGCTTGGCCCGACAGGGGGAAGAGACCCAGTACTTC.